Below, 25 T cell receptor beta chains from the same sample are listed, as sequenced in a study of T cells in lung cancer brain metastases. Profiling relied on immunoSEQ multiplex PCR, and the TCRdb table lists in-frame clones only, not all of them. Among thousands of clones listed, roughly 87% were seen once. Sequencing was done on a sample of tumor tissue from the primary lung tumor. All receptors come from a woman aged 45 to 65 with non-small cell lung cancer.

The V and J genes are TRBV29-1 and TRBJ2-5; perhaps D is TRBD1 or TRBD2 (5 bases each). V was cut by 4 bases and J by 7 bases, with 13 bases left in between. Germline values: CDR1 SQVTM, CDR2 ANQGSEA. This CDR3 has 12 amino acids. CDR3 coding DNA: TGCAGCGTTGCCGGAGTTGGGGGGACCCAGTACTTC. It specifies CSVAGVGGTQYF.

The gene calls are TRBV18 and TRBJ2-3; 9 bases are shared with TRBD1. Germline values: CDR1 KGHSH, CDR2 LQKENI. The ends lost 5 bases at V and 0 bases at J; junction bases unmatched: 3. The CDR3 sequence is 15 residues long. Here the CDR3 DNA reads TGTGCCAGCTCATCGGGACAGGGAAGCACAGATACGCAGTATTTT. This sequence encodes CASSSGQGSTDTQYF.

CDR3 amino acids: CAVRQGGSYEQYV. The CDR3 region has the DNA TGTGCCGTAAGACAGGGAGGCTCCTACGAGCAGTACGTC. The J gene is TRBJ2-7, the V gene TRBV10-3; D is perhaps TRBD1 (7 bases). Trimming removed 11 bases at V and 0 bases at J, with 14 bases between. This CDR3 region has 13 residues. Germline V CDR1 and CDR2: ENHRY, SYGVKD.

This clone was observed once. The DNA for the CDR3 is TGCGCCAGCAGCCTCACCCAGGGCCGCAATGAGCAGTTCTTC. The encoded protein is CASSLTQGRNEQFF. The chain joins TRBV5-1 to TRBJ2-1; tentatively, D is TRBD1 (5 bases). The CDR3 sequence is 14 residues long. CDR1 is SGHRS, CDR2 YFSETQ, per germline. Between the trimmed V and J ends, which lost 4 bases and 6 bases, there was a span of 14 bases.

This clone was recorded only once. J is TRBJ2-3 and V is TRBV4-2, with a weak D call TRBD1 (6 bases). V lost 1 base and J 4 bases, leaving 15 bases between the germline ends. Germline assignment: CDR1 LGHNA and CDR2 YNFKEQ. This CDR3 region has 16 residues. The CDR3 nucleotides read TGTGCCAGCAGCCAAGGACGGGACACACTTTCAGATACGCAGTATTTT. This translates into CASSQGRDTLSDTQYF.

V gene TRBV25-1 combines with J gene TRBJ2-2; 9 bases agree with TRBD1. The germline gives CDR1 MGHDK, CDR2 SYGVNS. The junction had 5 bases not matched to a gene; V was cut back by 8 bases and J by 4 bases. The CDR3 contains 14 residues. The CDR3 nucleotides read TGTGCCAGCCGCGGGGACAGGGCCACCGGGGAGCTGTTTTTT. Its translation: CASRGDRATGELFF.

V is TRBV29-1 and J is TRBJ1-5, with D possibly matching TRBD1 (6 bases). The CDR3 has 13 amino acids. In germline, CDR1 is SQVTM, CDR2 ANQGSEA. Trimming removed 4 bases at V and 7 bases at J, with 14 bases between. CDR3: CSVATGLGQPQHF. The DNA for the CDR3 is TGCAGCGTTGCTACAGGGTTAGGCCAGCCCCAGCATTTT.

The V call is TRBV6-5, the J call TRBJ2-5; 9 bases are a match to TRBD2. V shed 6 bases and J 0 bases; nucleotides not matched to a gene: 5. From germline, CDR1 is MNHEY and CDR2 SVGAGI. This CDR3 comprises 15 residues. CDR3 amino acids: CASSRGRGYQETQYF. The CDR3 nucleotides read TGTGCCAGCAGCCGCGGGAGGGGGTACCAAGAGACCCAGTACTTC.

The chain employs TRBV19 and TRBJ1-5; 7 bases align to TRBD1. The germline CDR1 and CDR2 sequences are LNHDA and SQIVND (reference sequence). V lost 2 bases to trimming and J lost 4 bases; unmatched junction nucleotides: 5. The CDR3 spans 15 residues. The CDR3 here is CASSILGTDNQPQHF. CDR3 DNA: TGTGCCAGTAGTATACTCGGGACAGATAATCAGCCCCAGCATTTT. Filled out from reference TRBV19 and TRBJ1-5, the complete variable domain reads DGGITQSPKYLFRKEGQNVTLSCEQNLNHDAMYWYRQDPGQGLRLIYYSQIVNDFQKGDIAEGYSVSREKKESFPLTVTSAQKNPTAFYLCASSILGTDNQPQHFGDGTRLSIL.

CDR3 in DNA: TGCGCCAGCAGCCCCATCGTCTCGACTGAAGCTTTCTTT. It codes for CASSPIVSTEAFF. The chain employs TRBV5-1 and TRBJ1-1, with no clear D. Germline lookup yields CDR1 SGHRS and CDR2 YFSETQ. V lost 4 bases, J lost 5 bases, and 12 bases lay in between. The CDR3 length is 13 residues.

The rearrangement uses TRBV7-9 and TRBJ2-1; the D is unclear. Trimming shortened V by 1 base and J by 9 bases, and 10 bases separated the two germline ends. This CDR3 region has 13 residues. The germline CDR1 and CDR2 sequences are SEHNR and FQNEAQ (reference sequence). This chain's CDR3 is CASSLGGSSEQFF. CDR3 sequence (DNA): TGTGCCAGCAGCTTAGGGGGTTCAAGTGAGCAGTTCTTC.

The rearrangement joins TRBV21-1 to TRBJ1-5; no check of the table's D call, TRBD1, against the DNA was made. TRBV21-1 constitutes a pseudogene. The CDR3 has 17 amino acids. The CDR3 region has the DNA TGTGCCAGCAGCAAGGCGACAGGTGTATTAAGCAATCAGCCCCAGCATTTT. Translating it yields CASSKATGVLSNQPQHF.

About this clone: Different DNA sequences within this sample yield the same CDR3. The rearrangement joins TRBV2 to TRBJ1-3, with D unresolved. The V end lost 4 bases, the J end lost 0 bases, and 7 bases lay between the germline ends. Germline assignment: CDR1 SNHLY and CDR2 FYNNEI. The CDR3 runs to 14 residues. The chain's CDR3 is CASSGFGSGNTIYF. CDR3 DNA sequence: TGTGCCAGCAGTGGCTTTGGCTCTGGAAACACCATATATTTT.

The V and J genes are TRBV23-1 and TRBJ1-1; 9 bases fit TRBD1. TRBV23-1 is labeled an ORF, and its function is uncertain. The CDR3 has 12 amino acids. J gave up 10 bases and V 8 bases, and 8 bases lay outside the gene matches. The chain's CDR3 is CASPVQGASAFF. The CDR3 coding sequence is TGCGCCAGCCCCGTACAGGGGGCTTCAGCTTTCTTT.

J is TRBJ1-3 and V is TRBV6-1; D is uncertain. The CDR3 is made up of 17 amino acids. The V gene's germline CDR1 is MNHNS and CDR2 SASEGT. Trimming pared 1 base from V and 0 bases from J, leaving 13 bases between. CDR3 region: CASSEDPPGISGNTIYF. For the CDR3, the DNA is TGTGCCAGCAGTGAAGATCCCCCAGGCATCTCTGGAAACACCATATATTTT.

This clone was found a few times. The chain has TRBV6-1 and TRBJ2-7; D is perhaps TRBD1 or TRBD2 (6 bases each). Germline V gene sequence: CDR1 MNHNS, CDR2 SASEGT. Trimming took 7 bases from V and 4 from J, leaving 17 bases between them. The CDR3 extends over 14 amino acids. CDR3 nucleotide sequence: TGTGCCAGCATAAAGGGGGACTCAGGTTACGAGCAGTACGTC. Translated, it gives CASIKGDSGYEQYV.

The chain couples TRBV6-1 to TRBJ2-3; weak D call: TRBD1 (5 bases). Germline V gene data show CDR1 as MNHNS and CDR2 as SASEGT. V was trimmed by 2 bases and J by 2 bases, leaving 17 bases between them. This CDR3 region has 17 residues. The CDR3 coding sequence is TGTGCCAGCAGTGAAAGCTGGGGCGTAATGTTCACAGATACGCAGTATTTT. This sequence encodes CASSESWGVMFTDTQYF.

The chain has TRBV13 and TRBJ2-1, with 10 bases lining up with TRBD1. The CDR3 extends over 16 amino acids. The V segment lost 5 bases and the J segment 8 bases; nucleotides outside the gene matches: 12. CDR1 is PRHDT, CDR2 FYEKMQ, per germline (reference sequence). In DNA form, the CDR3 reads TGTGCCAGCAGCCCCCCGACCGGGACAGGGGCTGATGAGCAGTTCTTC. The encoded protein is CASSPPTGTGADEQFF.

The gene calls are TRBV6-5 and TRBJ1-1; D remains ambiguous. The CDR3 covers 13 residues. V was trimmed by 5 bases and J by 4 bases, leaving 11 bases between them. Germline V gene data show CDR1 as MNHEY and CDR2 as SVGAGI. The CDR3 is CASSRLTATEAFF. CDR3 in DNA: TGTGCCAGCAGTCGCCTGACGGCCACTGAAGCTTTCTTT.

The chain couples TRBV11-3 to TRBJ2-5; D gene unclear. Germline CDR1 reads SGHNT; CDR2 reads YENEEA. V was clipped by 7 bases and J by 5 bases, with 14 bases between them. The CDR3 length is 13 residues. CDR3 sequence: CASTSPDRETQYF. CDR3 DNA sequence: TGTGCCAGCACGTCCCCAGATAGGGAGACCCAGTACTTC.

The V and J genes are TRBV14 and TRBJ2-3; 8 bases match TRBD1. This CDR3 is built from 15 residues. The V and J ends lost 4 bases and 5 bases, in that order; junction bases with no gene match: 8. Germline V gives CDR1 SGHDN, CDR2 FVKESK. CDR3 sequence (DNA): TGTGCCAGCAGCCCCTCGGACAGGGCAGAAGATACGCAGTATTTT. Translated: CASSPSDRAEDTQYF. The complete variable domain, with remaining parts taken from reference TRBV14 and TRBJ2-3, reads EAGVTQFPSHSVIEKGQTVTLRCDPISGHDNLYWYRRVMGKEIKFLLHFVKESKQDESGMPNNRFLAERTGGTYSTLKVQPAELEDSGVYFCASSPSDRAEDTQYFGPGTRLTVL.

The rearrangement joins TRBV5-1 to TRBJ2-2; a possible D gene is TRBD2 (6 bases). This CDR3 has 15 amino acids. Germline V gene data show CDR1 as SGHRS and CDR2 as YFSETQ. Trimming cost V 5 bases and J 1 base, with 12 bases left between them. CDR3 coding DNA: TGCGCCAGCAGTCCTAGTAGCGGGAACACCGGGGAGCTGTTTTTT. Amino acid sequence: CASSPSSGNTGELFF.

This chain joins TRBV7-9 and TRBJ2-1; 8 nucleotides match TRBD2. CDR3 size: 15 residues. Germline values: CDR1 SEHNR, CDR2 FQNEAQ (reference sequence). V dropped 0 bases and J dropped 13; count of bases not matched to a gene: 11. The CDR3, as DNA: TGTGCCAGCAGCTTAGCGCGGGGACTAGATCTGGGACAGTTCTTC. The encoded protein is CASSLARGLDLGQFF.

This chain joins TRBV7-9 and TRBJ2-1; 8 nucleotides line up with TRBD2. The V gene's germline CDR1 is SEHNR and CDR2 FQNEAQ (reference sequence). V trimming: 5 bases; J trimming: 0 bases; junction bases outside the gene matches: 3. The CDR3 loop spans 15 amino acids. CDR3 sequence: CASSVLAGSYNEQFF. CDR3 nucleotide sequence: TGTGCCAGCAGCGTCCTAGCGGGCTCCTACAATGAGCAGTTCTTC.

V is TRBV6-5 and J is TRBJ2-7; D is unclear. V gave up 3 bases and J gave up 6 bases, with 18 bases separating them. Per germline, CDR1 MNHEY and CDR2 SVGAGI. The CDR3 runs to 15 residues. CDR3 DNA sequence: TGTGCCAGCAGTTATCGTTCATATTCGCCCTGCGAGCAGTACGTC. This encodes CASSYRSYSPCEQYV.